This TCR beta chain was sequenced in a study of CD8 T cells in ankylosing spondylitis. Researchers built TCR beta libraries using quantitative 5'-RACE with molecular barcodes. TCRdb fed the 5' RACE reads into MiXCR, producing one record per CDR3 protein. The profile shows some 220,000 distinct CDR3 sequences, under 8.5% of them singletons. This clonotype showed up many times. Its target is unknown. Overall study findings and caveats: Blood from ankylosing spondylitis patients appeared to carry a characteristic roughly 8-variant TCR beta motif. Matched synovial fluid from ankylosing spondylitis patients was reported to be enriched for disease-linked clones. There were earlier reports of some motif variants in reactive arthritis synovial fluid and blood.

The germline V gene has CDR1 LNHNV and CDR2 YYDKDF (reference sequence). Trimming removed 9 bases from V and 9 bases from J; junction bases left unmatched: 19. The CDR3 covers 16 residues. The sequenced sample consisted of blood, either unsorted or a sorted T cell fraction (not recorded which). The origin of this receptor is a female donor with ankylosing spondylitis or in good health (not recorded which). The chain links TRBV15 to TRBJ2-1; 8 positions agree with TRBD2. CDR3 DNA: TGTGCCACTAAAGGCGGGAGGAAGACCTACTATAGTGAGCAGTTCTTC. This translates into CATKGGRKTYYSEQFF.